Here is one T cell receptor (beta chain) with its context. Its specificity is not known. The CDR3 sequence is 12 residues long. The V end was cut by 3 bases, the J end by 4 bases, with 6 bases between. Germline V CDR1 and CDR2: LNHDA, SQIVND (reference sequence). The data belong to a study of post-analysis software for immune sequencing data. General observations from the study: With TRBV5-6, TRBV5-1 and TRBV20-1 included, 4 or 5 TRBV segments were more frequent in patients than in controls. Multiple sclerosis was associated with a significant reduction in normalized Chao1 diversity relative to controls.

Sequencing libraries made from TCR beta cDNA carried unique molecular identifiers. TCRdb processed the PCR reads anew with MiXCR; each CDR3 protein has one entry. Of 740,000 or so distinct CDR3 sequences listed, approximately 50% are singletons. Input material: blood. The rearrangement uses TRBV19 and TRBJ1-2; unclear D gene. The clonotype originates from a girl between 10 and 17 years old with multiple sclerosis. The CDR3 here is CASSISVYGYTF. The CDR3 coding sequence is TGTGCCAGTAGTATTTCCGTCTATGGCTACACCTTC.